Given below is one T cell receptor (beta chain) in context. This specimen belongs to a study of human T cells and chemical hapten exposure. TCRdb itself ran the RACE reads through MiXCR, one entry per CDR3 protein. The sample includes some 60,000 distinct CDR3 sequences, around 11% seen only once; the top ten take 3% to 4.5%. Time point specified: pre-sensitization, week 0. Treatment noted: therapeutic diphenylcyclopropenone sensitization with weekly scalp DPC. Sequences were derived from whole blood, sampled in connection with sensitization to the hapten diphenylcyclopropenone (DPC). This TCR came from a woman aged 40 to 49 with alopecia areata. Some clones in this sample may be carry-over from other donors' samples.

The CDR3, as DNA: TGTGCCAGCAGCCCTCGGACCCGTGGCGGGGAGCTGTTTTTT. It yields the protein CASSPRTRGGELFF. The chain has TRBV7-3 and TRBJ2-2; D call uncertain. The CDR3 contains 14 residues. Trimming removed 5 bases at V and 7 bases at J, with 14 bases between. The germline gives CDR1 SGHTA, CDR2 FQGTGA.